This T cell receptor (beta chain) stems from a study of T cell repertoires in cytomegalovirus infection (dated by TCRdb to the late 2010s). About the study as a whole: The HLA type of each donor mattered for the analysis, because public TCR beta signatures pointed to carriage of CMV infection along with the matching HLA type.

The CDR3 measures 14 amino acids from cysteine to phenylalanine. Of the read, only the CDR3 DNA is kept; its 42 bases are in frame from base 1. V and J are truncated by 4 bases and 5 bases respectively, leaving an intervening sequence of 15 bases. The germline V gene encodes CDR1 SEHNR and CDR2 FQNEAQ (reference sequence). This clonotype came up a few times. Its antigen is currently not known. No base quality information exists; no much larger clone differs at one position. These reads were obtained on an Illumina HiSeq 1500. TCRdb reanalyzed the raw reads on its own, using fastp at Q25 for trimming and MiXCR for clone calling, and kept in-frame beta chains. Each CDR3 protein gets just one entry, which takes the most common genes and DNA from the rows behind it. The sample includes roughly 280,000 distinct CDR3 sequences, with roughly 15% observed a single time. The top ten hold roughly 8.9% of the sample.

Study-level results and caveats: The ex vivo response was dominated by HLA-C-restricted CMV-specific TCR beta clonotypes, and the single most frequent clonotype in two of eight donors was supplied by these HLA-C-restricted clonotypes. Carriers of CMV infection plus the relevant HLA type were discriminated by the cumulative frequency of public TCR beta family members in the study cohort and in an independent roughly 320-donor cohort.

The TCR sequence derives from a human donor in good health (CMV status not recorded). Some clones in this sample may be carry-over from other donors' samples. The source material was PBMCs. The V gene is TRBV7-9 and the J gene is TRBJ2-7; a tentative D match to TRBD1 spans 6 bases. The DNA sequence is given as TGTGCCAGCAGCTGGAGTAATAACAGGGACGAGCAGTACTTC. Its protein reads: CASSWSNNRDEQYF.